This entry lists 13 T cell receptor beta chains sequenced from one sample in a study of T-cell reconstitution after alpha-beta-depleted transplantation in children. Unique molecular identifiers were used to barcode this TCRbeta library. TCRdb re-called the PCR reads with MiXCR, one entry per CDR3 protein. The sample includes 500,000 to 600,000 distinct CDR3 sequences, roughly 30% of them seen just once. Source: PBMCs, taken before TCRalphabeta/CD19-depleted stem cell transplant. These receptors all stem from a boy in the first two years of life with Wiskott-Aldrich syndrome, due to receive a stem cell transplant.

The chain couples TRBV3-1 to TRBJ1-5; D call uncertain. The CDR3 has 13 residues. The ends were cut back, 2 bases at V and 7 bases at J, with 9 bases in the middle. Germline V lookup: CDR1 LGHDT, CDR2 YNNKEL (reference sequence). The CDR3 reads CASSQRLGQPQHF. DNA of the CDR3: TGTGCCAGCAGCCAAAGGTTGGGACAGCCCCAGCATTTT.

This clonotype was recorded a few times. CDR3 nucleotide sequence: TGTGCCACCAGCAGAGATTCCGGGAGCGGCTCCTACAATGAGCAGTTCTTC. It translates to CATSRDSGSGSYNEQFF. The V and J genes are TRBV15 and TRBJ2-1; tentative D call: TRBD2 (6 bases). The germline gives CDR1 LNHNV, CDR2 YYDKDF (reference sequence). The CDR3 length is 17 residues. V lost 0 bases, J lost 0 bases, and 12 bases lay in between. Using reference TRBV15 and TRBJ2-1 for the parts outside the CDR3, the full variable domain is DAMVIQNPRYQVTQFGKPVTLSCSQTLNHNVMYWYQQKSSQAPKLLFHYYDKDFNNEADTPDNFQSRRPNTSFCFLDIRSPGLGDTAMYLCATSRDSGSGSYNEQFFGPGTRLTVL.

CDR3 protein: CASSLVGLAGTPPREQYF. DNA of the CDR3: TGCGCCAGCAGCTTGGTGGGACTAGCGGGGACCCCTCCTCGCGAGCAGTACTTC. This chain uses TRBV5-1 with TRBJ2-7, with 13 nucleotides matching TRBD2. Germline V CDR1 and CDR2: SGHRS, YFSETQ. CDR3 length: 18 amino acids. V shed 0 bases and J 6 bases; nucleotides not matched to a gene: 12.

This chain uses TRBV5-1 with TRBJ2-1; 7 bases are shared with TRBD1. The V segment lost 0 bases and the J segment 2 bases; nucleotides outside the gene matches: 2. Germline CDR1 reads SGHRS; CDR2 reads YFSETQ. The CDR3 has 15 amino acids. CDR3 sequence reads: CASSLAQGPYNEQFF. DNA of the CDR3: TGCGCCAGCAGCTTGGCACAGGGGCCCTACAATGAGCAGTTCTTC. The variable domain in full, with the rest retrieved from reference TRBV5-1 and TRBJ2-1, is KAGVTQTPRYLIKTRGQQVTLSCSPISGHRSVSWYQQTPGQGLQFLFEYFSETQRNKGNFPGRFSGRQFSNSRSEMNVSTLELGDSALYLCASSLAQGPYNEQFFGPGTRLTVL.

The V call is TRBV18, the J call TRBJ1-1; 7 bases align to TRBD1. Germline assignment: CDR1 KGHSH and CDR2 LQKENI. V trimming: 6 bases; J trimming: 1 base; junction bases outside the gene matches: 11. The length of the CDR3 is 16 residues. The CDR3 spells CASSLLQGRSNTEAFF. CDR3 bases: TGTGCCAGCTCCCTCCTACAGGGGAGATCGAACACTGAAGCTTTCTTT.

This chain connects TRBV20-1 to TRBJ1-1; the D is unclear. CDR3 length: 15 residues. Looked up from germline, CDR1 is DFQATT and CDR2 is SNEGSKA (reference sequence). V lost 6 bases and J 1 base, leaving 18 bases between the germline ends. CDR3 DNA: TGCAGTGCCCCACCCCCGAACGGAGAGAACACTGAAGCTTTCTTT. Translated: CSAPPPNGENTEAFF.

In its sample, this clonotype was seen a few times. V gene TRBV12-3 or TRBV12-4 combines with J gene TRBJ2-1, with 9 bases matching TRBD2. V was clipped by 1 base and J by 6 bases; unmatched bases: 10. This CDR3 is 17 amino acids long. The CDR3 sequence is CASSLVISGRRGNEQFF. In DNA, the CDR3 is TGTGCCAGCAGTTTAGTAATTAGCGGGAGACGGGGCAATGAGCAGTTCTTC.

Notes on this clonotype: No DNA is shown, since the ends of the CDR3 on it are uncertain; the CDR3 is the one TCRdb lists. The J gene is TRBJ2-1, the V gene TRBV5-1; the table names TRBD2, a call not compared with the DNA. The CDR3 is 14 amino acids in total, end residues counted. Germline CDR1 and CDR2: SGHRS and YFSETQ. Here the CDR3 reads CASSPWDFGNEQFF.

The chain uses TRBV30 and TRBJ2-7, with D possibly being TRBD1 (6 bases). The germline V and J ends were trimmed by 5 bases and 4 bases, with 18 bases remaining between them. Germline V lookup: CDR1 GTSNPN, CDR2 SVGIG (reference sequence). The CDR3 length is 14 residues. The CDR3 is CAWGGGGNRYEQYF. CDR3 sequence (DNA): TGTGCCTGGGGAGGTGGGGGCAATCGGTACGAGCAGTACTTC.

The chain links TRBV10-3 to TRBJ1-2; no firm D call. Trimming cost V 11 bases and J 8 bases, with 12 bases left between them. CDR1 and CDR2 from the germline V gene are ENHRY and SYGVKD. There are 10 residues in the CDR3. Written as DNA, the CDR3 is TGTGCCGCGGGTACTCGGGGCTACACCTTC. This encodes CAAGTRGYTF.

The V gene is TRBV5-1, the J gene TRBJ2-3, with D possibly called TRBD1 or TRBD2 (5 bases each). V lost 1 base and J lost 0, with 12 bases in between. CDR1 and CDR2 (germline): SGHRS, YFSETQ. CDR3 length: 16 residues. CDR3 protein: CASSLWGGLSTDTQYF. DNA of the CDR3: TGCGCCAGCAGCTTGTGGGGCGGGTTAAGCACAGATACGCAGTATTTT.

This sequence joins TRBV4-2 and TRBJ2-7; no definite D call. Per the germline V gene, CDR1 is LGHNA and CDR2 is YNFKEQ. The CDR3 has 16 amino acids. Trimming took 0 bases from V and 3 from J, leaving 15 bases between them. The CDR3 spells CASSQDYKVPYYEQYF. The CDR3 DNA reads TGTGCCAGCAGCCAAGATTATAAGGTTCCCTACTACGAGCAGTACTTC.

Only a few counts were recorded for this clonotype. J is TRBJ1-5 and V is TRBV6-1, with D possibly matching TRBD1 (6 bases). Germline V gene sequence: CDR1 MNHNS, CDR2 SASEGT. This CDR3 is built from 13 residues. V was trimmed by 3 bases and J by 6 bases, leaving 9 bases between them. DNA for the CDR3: TGTGCCAGCAGTGAGAGGGGGGGTCAGCCCCAGCATTTT. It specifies CASSERGGQPQHF.